The rows below give T cell receptor beta chains drawn from one sample of a study of metastatic and nonmetastatic thyroid tumors. TCRdb re-called the PCR reads via MiXCR. Among about 10,000 clones, 25% to 40% were seen once, and the ten largest hold approximately 4.4%. The sample consisted of tumor tissue. The receptors derive from a female donor with papillary thyroid cancer or a benign thyroid nodule (not recorded which). Some clones in this sample may be carry-over from other donors' samples. Each CDR3 is given with its conserved first and last residue. The D gene is left open where the match is weak. Clone size is not always given. Where it is, it says once, few, many or a class for expanded clones.

j_call v_call clone_size d_call cdr3_aa cdr3_nt
TRBJ2-2 TRBV6-1 few . CASKDLTGNGELFF TGTGCCAGCAAAGACCTAACAGGCAACGGGGAGCTGTTTTTT
TRBJ2-2 TRBV27 . TRBD2 CASSPLLAGVGTGELFF TGTGCCAGCAGTCCCCTACTAGCGGGAGTGGGAACCGGGGAGCTGTTTTTT
TRBJ1-6 TRBV30 once . CAWSALRGPLHF TGTGCCTGGAGTGCCCTGCGTGGCCCCCTCCACTTT
TRBJ1-2 TRBV29-1 many . CSVRDDYGYTF TGCAGCGTCAGGGATGACTATGGCTACACCTTC
TRBJ2-2 TRBV9 . . CAISAVHHTGELFF TGTGCCATCAGCGCCGTCCATCACACCGGGGAGCTGTTTTTT
TRBJ1-1 TRBV6-2/TRBV6-3 medium-sized . CASSYAGENTEAFF TGTGCCAGCAGTTACGCCGGAGAGAACACTGAAGCTTTCTTT
TRBJ2-3 TRBV6-4 few TRBD2 CVSRSSGRHTQYF TGTGTCAGCAGGTCTAGCGGGAGACATACGCAGTATTTT
TRBJ2-5 TRBV11-2 once . CASSLVHQETQYF TGTGCCAGCAGCCTAGTGCACCAAGAGACCCAGTACTTC
TRBJ2-7 TRBV5-5 medium-sized TRBD1 CASSLGETGERYEQYF TGTGCCAGCAGCTTGGGTGAGACAGGGGAAAGGTACGAGCAGTACTTC
TRBJ1-2 TRBV13 medium-sized TRBD1 CASSPTVWGQGNGYTF TGTGCCAGCAGCCCAACCGTGTGGGGACAGGGGAACGGCTACACCTTC
TRBJ2-1 TRBV11-2 . TRBD2 CASSSRVGRAYYNEQFF TGTGCCAGCAGCTCACGGGTTGGGAGGGCCTACTACAATGAGCAGTTCTTC
TRBJ1-1 TRBV19 . . CASNTGYTEAFF TGTGCCAGTAACACGGGCTACACTGAAGCTTTCTTT
TRBJ1-1 TRBV6-1 few TRBD1 CASSRAGQGTLNTEAFF TGTGCCAGCAGTCGAGCCGGACAGGGGACCTTGAACACTGAAGCTTTCTTT
TRBJ2-1 TRBV6-9 few . CASSYLASSYNEQFF TGTGCCAGCAGTTATCTAGCGAGCTCCTACAATGAGCAGTTCTTC
TRBJ2-7 TRBV28 . TRBD2 CASSWTSGKITYEQYF TGTGCCAGCAGTTGGACTAGCGGGAAGATCACCTACGAGCAGTACTTC
TRBJ2-3 TRBV6-1 few TRBD2 CASSVSSGRNTDTQYF TGTGCCAGCAGTGTTTCTAGCGGGAGGAATACAGATACGCAGTATTTT
TRBJ2-1 TRBV3-1 . . CASSRGYDEQFF TGCGCCAGCAGCCGAGGGTATGATGAGCAGTTCTTC
TRBJ2-1 TRBV11-1 . TRBD2 CASSTKRTSGRHEQFF TGTGCCAGCAGCACGAAGAGGACTAGCGGGAGGCATGAGCAGTTCTTC
TRBJ2-3 TRBV5-1 . TRBD2 CASSLAPQVAGLSTDTQYF TGCGCCAGCAGCTTGGCCCCTCAGGTAGCGGGCCTCAGCACGGATACGCAGTATTTT
TRBJ2-1 TRBV9 few TRBD2 CASSVGGLAGNEQFF TGTGCCAGCAGCGTGGGTGGACTAGCGGGGAATGAGCAGTTCTTC
TRBJ1-6 TRBV29-1 . TRBD1 CSVNLGTANSPLHF TGCAGCGTTAATCTTGGGACAGCGAATTCACCCCTCCACTTT
TRBJ2-3 TRBV7-2 . . CASSPSLGADTQYF TGTGCCAGCAGCCCATCGTTGGGGGCAGATACGCAGTATTTT
TRBJ2-7 TRBV24-1 few TRBD1 CATSDPGTGGNEQYF TGTGCCACCAGTGATCCCGGGACAGGGGGAAACGAGCAGTACTTC